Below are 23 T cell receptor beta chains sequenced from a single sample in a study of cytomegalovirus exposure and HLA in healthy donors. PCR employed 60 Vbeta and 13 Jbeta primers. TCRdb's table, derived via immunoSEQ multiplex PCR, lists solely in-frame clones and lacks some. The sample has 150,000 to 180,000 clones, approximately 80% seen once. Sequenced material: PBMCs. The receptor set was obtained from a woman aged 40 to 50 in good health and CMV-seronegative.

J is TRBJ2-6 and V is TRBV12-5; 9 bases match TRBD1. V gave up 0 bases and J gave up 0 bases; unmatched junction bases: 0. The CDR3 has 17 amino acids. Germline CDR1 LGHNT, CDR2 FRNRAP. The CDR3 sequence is CASGLVQGASGANVLTF. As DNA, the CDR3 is TGTGCTAGTGGTTTGGTACAGGGGGCCTCTGGGGCCAACGTCCTGACTTTC.

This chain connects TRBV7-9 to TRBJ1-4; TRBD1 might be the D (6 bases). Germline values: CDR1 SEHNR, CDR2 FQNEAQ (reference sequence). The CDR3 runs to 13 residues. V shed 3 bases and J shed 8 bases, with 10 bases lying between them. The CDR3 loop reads CASSFVQGEKLFF. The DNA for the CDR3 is TGTGCCAGCAGCTTTGTACAGGGCGAAAAACTGTTTTTT.

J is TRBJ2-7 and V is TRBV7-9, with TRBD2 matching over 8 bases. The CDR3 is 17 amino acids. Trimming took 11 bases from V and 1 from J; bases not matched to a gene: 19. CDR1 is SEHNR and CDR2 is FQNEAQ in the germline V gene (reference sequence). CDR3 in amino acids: CAADSGGTAEASYEQYF. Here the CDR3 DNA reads TGTGCCGCTGACTCGGGGGGGACGGCTGAAGCATCCTACGAGCAGTACTTC.

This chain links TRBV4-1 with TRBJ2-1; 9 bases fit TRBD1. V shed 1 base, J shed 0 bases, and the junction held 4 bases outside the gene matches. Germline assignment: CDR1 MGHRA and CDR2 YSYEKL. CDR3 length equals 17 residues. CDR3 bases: TGCGCCAGCAGCCAAGGAAGACAGGGGGGCTCCTACAATGAGCAGTTCTTC. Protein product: CASSQGRQGGSYNEQFF.

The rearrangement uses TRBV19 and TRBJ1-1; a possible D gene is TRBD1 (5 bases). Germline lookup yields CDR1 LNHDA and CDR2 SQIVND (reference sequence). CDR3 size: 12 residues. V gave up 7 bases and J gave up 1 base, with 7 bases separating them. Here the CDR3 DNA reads TGTGCCAGTACCGACAGGAACACTGAAGCTTTCTTT. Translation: CASTDRNTEAFF.

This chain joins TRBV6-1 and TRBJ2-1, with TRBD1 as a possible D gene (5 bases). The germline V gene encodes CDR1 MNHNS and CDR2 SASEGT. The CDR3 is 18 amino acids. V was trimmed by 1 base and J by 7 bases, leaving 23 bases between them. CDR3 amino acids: CASSEGGQGFYVGNEQFF. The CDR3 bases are TGTGCCAGCAGTGAAGGGGGCCAGGGTTTTTATGTAGGTAATGAGCAGTTCTTC.

The CDR3 DNA is TGTGCCAGCAATACAGGGGGCGATGGCTATGGCTACACCTTC. It translates to CASNTGGDGYGYTF. This chain links TRBV28 with TRBJ1-2, with 9 bases fitting TRBD1. The CDR3 is 14 residues long. Trimming at V came to 7 bases and at J to 4 bases, leaving 7 bases not matched to a gene. The germline gives CDR1 MDHEN, CDR2 SYDVKM.

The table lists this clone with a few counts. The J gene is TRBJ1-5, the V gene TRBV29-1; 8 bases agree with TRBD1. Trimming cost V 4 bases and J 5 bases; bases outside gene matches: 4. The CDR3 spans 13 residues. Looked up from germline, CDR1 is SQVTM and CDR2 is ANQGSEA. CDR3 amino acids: CSVAAGGDQPQHF. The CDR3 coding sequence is TGCAGCGTTGCGGCAGGGGGCGATCAGCCCCAGCATTTT.

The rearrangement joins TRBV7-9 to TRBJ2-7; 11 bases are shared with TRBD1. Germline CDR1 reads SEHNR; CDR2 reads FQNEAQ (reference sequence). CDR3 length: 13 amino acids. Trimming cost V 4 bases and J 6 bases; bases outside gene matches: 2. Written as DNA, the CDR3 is TGTGCCAGCAGCTCGGGACAGGGGGTCGAGCAGTACTTC. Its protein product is CASSSGQGVEQYF.

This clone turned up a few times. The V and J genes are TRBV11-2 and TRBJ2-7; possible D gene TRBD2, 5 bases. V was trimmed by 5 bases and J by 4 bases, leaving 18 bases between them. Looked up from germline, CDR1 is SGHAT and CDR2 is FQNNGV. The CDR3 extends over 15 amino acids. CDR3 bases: TGTGCCAGCAGCCCAACGGACTCCTGGAAATACGAGCAGTACTTC. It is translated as CASSPTDSWKYEQYF.

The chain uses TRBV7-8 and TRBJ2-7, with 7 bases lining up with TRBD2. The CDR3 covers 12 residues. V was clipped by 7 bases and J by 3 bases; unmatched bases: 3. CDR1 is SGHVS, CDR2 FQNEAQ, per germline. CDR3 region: CASTPGGYEQYF. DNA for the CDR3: TGTGCCAGCACGCCGGGAGGCTACGAGCAGTACTTC.

CDR3 region: CATRTSLSSHTQYF. For the CDR3, the DNA is TGTGCCACCCGGACTAGCTTATCGAGCCATACGCAGTATTTT. The chain is built from TRBV6-5 and TRBJ2-3, with 8 bases that match TRBD2. The length of the CDR3 is 14 residues. The trim removed 10 bases at V and 7 bases at J, leaving 13 bases unmatched. The germline gives CDR1 MNHEY, CDR2 SVGAGI.

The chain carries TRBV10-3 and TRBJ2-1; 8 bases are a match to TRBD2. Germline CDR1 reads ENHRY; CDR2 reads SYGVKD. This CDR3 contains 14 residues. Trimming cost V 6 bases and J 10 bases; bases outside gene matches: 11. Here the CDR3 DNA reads TGTGCCATCAGCGGAGGACTAGCCGCATGGGAGCAGTTCTTC. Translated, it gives CAISGGLAAWEQFF.

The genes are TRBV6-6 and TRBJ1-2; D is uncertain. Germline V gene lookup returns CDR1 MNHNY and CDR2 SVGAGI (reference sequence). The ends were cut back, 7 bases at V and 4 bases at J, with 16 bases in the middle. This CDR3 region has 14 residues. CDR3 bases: TGTGCCAGCATTTTAACTATCTCGGGCTATGGCTACACCTTC. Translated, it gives CASILTISGYGYTF.

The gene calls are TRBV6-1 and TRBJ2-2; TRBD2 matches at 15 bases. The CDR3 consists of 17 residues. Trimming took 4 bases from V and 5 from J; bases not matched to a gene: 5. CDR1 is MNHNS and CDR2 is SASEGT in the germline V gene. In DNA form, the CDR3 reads TGTGCCAGCAGTGGGACTAGCGGGAGGGCCGGTACCGGGGAGCTGTTTTTT. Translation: CASSGTSGRAGTGELFF.

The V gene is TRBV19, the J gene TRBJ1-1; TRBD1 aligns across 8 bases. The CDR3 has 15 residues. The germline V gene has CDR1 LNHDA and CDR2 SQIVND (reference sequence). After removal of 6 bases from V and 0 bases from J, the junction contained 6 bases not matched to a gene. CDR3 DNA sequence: TGTGCCAGTAGGAGACAGGGGCTATTGAACACTGAAGCTTTCTTT. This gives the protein CASRRQGLLNTEAFF.

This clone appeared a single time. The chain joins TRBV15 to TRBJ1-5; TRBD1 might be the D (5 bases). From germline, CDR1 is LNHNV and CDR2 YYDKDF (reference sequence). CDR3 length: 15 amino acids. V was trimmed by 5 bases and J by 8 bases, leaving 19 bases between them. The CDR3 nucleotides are TGTGCCACCAGCGACCGGGGGACTTATGCGAAGCCCCAGCATTTT. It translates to CATSDRGTYAKPQHF.

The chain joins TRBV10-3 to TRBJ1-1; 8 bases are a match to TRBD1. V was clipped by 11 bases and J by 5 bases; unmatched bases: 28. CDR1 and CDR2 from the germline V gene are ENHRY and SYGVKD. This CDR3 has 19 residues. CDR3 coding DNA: TGTGCCTCCCTTCCCACCCGGGACAGGTTACTTCTGGGTTCGACTGAAGCTTTCTTT. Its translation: CASLPTRDRLLLGSTEAFF.

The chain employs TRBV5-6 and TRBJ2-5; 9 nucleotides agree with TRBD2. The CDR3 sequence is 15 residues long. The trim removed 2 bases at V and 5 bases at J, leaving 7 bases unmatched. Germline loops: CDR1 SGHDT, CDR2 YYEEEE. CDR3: CASSFGGGALETQYF. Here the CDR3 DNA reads TGTGCCAGCAGCTTTGGCGGGGGGGCCTTGGAGACCCAGTACTTC.

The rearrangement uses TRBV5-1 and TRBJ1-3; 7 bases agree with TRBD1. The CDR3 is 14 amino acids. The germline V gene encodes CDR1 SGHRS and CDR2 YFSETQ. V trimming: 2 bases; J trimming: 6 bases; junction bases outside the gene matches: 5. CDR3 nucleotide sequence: TGCGCCAGCAGCTTACGGACAGGCACAAACACCATATATTTT. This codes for CASSLRTGTNTIYF.

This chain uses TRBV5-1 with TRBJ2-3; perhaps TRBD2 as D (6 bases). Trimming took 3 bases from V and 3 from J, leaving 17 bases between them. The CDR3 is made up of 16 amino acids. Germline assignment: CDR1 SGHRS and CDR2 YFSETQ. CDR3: CASSWGPQGLTDTQYF. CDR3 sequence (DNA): TGCGCCAGCAGCTGGGGACCTCAGGGACTTACAGATACGCAGTATTTT.

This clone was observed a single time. The CDR3: CASSSSGTSSKQYF. CDR3 in DNA: TGTGCCAGCAGCTCGTCCGGGACTAGCTCCAAGCAGTACTTC. The gene calls are TRBV13 and TRBJ2-7, with TRBD2 matching over 9 bases. This CDR3 is 14 amino acids long. The J segment lost 8 bases and the V segment lost 4 bases, leaving 9 bases of the junction unmatched. Germline CDR1 is PRHDT and CDR2 is FYEKMQ (reference sequence).

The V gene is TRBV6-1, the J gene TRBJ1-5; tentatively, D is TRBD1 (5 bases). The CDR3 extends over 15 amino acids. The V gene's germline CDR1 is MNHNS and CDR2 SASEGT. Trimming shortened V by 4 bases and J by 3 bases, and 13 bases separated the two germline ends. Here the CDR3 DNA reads TGTGCCAGCAGTGCGATGCAGGGTTACAATCAGCCCCAGCATTTT. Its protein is CASSAMQGYNQPQHF.